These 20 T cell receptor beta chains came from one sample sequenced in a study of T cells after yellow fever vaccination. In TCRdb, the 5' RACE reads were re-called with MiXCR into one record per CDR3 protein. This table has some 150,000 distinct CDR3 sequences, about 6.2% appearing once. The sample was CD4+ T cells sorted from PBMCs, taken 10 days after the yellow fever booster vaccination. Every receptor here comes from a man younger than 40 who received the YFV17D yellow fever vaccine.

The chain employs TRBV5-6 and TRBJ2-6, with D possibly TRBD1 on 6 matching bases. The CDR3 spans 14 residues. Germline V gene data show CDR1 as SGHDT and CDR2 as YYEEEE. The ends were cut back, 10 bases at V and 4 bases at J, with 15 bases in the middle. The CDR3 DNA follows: TGTGCCGGCCAACAGGGTCCCGGGGCCAACGTCCTGACTTTC. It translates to CAGQQGPGANVLTF.

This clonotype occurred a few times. The CDR3: CASSPLRGGEKLFF. CDR3 in DNA: TGTGCCAGCTCACCCCTCAGGGGAGGAGAAAAACTGTTTTTT. This chain links TRBV18 with TRBJ1-4, with D perhaps TRBD1 (6 bases). Germline CDR1 is KGHSH and CDR2 is LQKENI. Trimming shortened V by 3 bases and J by 8 bases, and 13 bases separated the two germline ends. The CDR3 length is 14 residues.

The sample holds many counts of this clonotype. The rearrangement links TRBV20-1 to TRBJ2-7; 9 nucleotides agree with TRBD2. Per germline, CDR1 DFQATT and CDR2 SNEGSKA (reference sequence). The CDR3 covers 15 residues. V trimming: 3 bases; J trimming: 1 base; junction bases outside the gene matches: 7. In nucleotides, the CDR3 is TGCAGTGCTAGGGAGTCTAGCGGGAAATCCTACGAGCAGTACTTC. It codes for CSARESSGKSYEQYF.

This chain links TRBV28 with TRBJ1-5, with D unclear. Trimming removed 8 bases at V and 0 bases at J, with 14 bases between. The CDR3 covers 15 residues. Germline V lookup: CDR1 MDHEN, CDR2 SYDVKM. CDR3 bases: TGTGCCAGCGCTTCTTGGGGATATAGCAATCAGCCCCAGCATTTT. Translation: CASASWGYSNQPQHF.

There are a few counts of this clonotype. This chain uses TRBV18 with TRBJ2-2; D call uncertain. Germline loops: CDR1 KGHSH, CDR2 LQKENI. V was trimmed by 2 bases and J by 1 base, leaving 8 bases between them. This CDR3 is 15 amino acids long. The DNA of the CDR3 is TGTGCCAGCTCACCAACTGGGCAGAACACCGGGGAGCTGTTTTTT. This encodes CASSPTGQNTGELFF.

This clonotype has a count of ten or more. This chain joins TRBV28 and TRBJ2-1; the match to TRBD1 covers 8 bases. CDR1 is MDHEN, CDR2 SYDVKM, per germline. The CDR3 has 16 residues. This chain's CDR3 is CQGSGRGHPPNNEQFF. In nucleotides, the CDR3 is TGTCAGGGTAGTGGCAGGGGGCACCCTCCAAACAATGAGCAGTTCTTC.

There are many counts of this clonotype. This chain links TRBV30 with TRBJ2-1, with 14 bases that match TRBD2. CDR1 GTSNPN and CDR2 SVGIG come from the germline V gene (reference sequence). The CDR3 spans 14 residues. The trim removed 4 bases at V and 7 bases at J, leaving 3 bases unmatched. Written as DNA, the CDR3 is TGTGCCTGGATGACTAGCGGGAGGGCTAATGAGCAGTTCTTC. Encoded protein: CAWMTSGRANEQFF.

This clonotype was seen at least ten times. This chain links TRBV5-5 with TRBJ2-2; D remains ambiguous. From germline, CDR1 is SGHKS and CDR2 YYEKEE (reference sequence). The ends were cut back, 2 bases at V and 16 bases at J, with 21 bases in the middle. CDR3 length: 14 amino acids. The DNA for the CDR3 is TGTGCCAGCAGCTTCGACAATGGGGTGGACGCGGCGTTTTTT. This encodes CASSFDNGVDAAFF.

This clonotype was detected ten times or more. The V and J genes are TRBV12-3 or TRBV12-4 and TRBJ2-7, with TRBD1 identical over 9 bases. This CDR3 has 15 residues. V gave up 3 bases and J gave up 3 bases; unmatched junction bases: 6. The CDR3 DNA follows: TGTGCCAGCAGTTTGTTTGGGACAGGGTACTACGAGCAGTACTTC. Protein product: CASSLFGTGYYEQYF.

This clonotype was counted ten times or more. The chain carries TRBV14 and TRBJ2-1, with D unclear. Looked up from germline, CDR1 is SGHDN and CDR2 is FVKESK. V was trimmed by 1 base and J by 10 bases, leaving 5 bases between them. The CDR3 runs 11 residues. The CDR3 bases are TGTGCCAGCAGCCAAGTTATAGAGCAGTTCTTC. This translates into CASSQVIEQFF.

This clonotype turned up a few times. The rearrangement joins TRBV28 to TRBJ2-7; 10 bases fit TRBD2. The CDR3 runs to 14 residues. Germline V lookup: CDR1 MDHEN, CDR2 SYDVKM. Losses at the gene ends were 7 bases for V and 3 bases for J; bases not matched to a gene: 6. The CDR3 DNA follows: TGTGCCAGCATCCGGACTAGCGGAATCTACGAGCAGTACTTC. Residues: CASIRTSGIYEQYF.

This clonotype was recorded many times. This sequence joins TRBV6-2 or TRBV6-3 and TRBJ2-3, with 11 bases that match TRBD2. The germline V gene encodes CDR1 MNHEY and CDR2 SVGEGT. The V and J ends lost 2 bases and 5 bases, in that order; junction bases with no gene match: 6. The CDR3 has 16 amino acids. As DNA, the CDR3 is TGTGCCAGCAGTTACACGACAACTAGCGGGAGAGATACGCAGTATTTT. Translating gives CASSYTTTSGRDTQYF.

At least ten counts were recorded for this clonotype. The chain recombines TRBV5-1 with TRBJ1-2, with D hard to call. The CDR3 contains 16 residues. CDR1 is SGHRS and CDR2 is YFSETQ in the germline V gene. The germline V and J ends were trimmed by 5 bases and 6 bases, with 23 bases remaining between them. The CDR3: CASSLNLRRSGHGYTF. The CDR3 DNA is TGCGCCAGCAGTCTCAACCTCCGACGGTCCGGACATGGCTACACCTTC.

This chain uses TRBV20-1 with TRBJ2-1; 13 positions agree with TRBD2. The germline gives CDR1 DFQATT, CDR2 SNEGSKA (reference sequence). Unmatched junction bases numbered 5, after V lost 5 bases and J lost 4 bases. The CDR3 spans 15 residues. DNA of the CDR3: TGCAGTGCTCCCCGGACTAGCGGGAGTTACAATGAGCAGTTCTTC. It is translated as CSAPRTSGSYNEQFF.

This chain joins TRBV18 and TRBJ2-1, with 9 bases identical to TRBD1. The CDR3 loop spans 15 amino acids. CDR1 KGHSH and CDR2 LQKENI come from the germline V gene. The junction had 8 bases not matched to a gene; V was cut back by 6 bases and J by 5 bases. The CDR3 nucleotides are TGTGCCAGCTCCCACTCCGGGACAGGGAACAATGAGCAGTTCTTC. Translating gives CASSHSGTGNNEQFF.

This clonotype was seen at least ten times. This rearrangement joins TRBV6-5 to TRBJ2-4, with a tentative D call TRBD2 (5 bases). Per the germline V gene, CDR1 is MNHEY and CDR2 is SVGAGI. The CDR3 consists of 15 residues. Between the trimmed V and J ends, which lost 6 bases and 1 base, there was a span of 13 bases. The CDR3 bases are TGTGCCAGCAGCTTAACCACTAGGGCCAAAAACATTCAGTACTTC. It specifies CASSLTTRAKNIQYF.

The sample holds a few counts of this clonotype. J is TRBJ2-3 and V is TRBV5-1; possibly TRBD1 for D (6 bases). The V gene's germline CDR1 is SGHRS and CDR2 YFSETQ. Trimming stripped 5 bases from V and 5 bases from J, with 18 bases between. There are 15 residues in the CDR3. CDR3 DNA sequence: TGCGCCAGCAGAGGAGTCGGAAGAGGGGGAGATACGCAGTATTTT. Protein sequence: CASRGVGRGGDTQYF.

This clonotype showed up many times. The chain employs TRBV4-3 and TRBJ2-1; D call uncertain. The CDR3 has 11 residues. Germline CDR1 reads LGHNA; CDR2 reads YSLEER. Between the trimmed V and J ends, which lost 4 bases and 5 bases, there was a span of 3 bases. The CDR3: CASSRNNEQFF. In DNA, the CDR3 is TGCGCCAGCAGCCGAAACAATGAGCAGTTCTTC.

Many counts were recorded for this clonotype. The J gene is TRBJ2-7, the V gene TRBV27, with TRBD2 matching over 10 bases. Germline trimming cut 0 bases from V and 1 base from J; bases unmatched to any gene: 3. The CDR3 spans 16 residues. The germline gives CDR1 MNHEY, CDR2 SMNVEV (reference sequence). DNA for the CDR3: TGTGCCAGCAGTTTATCTCCAGCGGGAGGGTCCTACGAGCAGTACTTC. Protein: CASSLSPAGGSYEQYF.

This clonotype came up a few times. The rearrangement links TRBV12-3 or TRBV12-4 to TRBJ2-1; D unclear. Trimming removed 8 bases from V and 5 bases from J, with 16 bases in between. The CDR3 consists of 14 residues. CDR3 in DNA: TGTGCCAGCTTATATTCGTGGGCGAACAATGAGCAGTTCTTC. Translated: CASLYSWANNEQFF.